This T cell receptor (beta chain) was sequenced during a study of CD8+ T cells in alopecia areata. The CDR3 spans 14 residues. V lost 0 bases, J lost 2 bases, and 9 bases lay in between. CDR1 SQVTM and CDR2 ANQGSEA come from the germline V gene. A few counts support this clone. Sequencing used cDNA as its template, made by extracting RNA and reverse transcribing it. This table comes from immunoSEQ multiplex PCR, and its TCRdb copy is limited to in-frame clones, with some not included. The table lists about 30,000 clones, roughly 60% of them singletons. Punch biopsies of lesional scalp, plus peripheral blood, were taken from alopecia areata patients.

Sequenced material: NKG2D-high CD8+ T cells sorted from blood. The chain recombines TRBV29-1 with TRBJ2-3, with TRBD1 as a possible D gene (5 bases). The clonotype comes from a human donor with alopecia areata. CDR3 sequence: CSVEDSGNTDTQYF. The CDR3 DNA is TGCAGCGTTGAAGATTCAGGGAACACAGATACGCAGTATTTT.